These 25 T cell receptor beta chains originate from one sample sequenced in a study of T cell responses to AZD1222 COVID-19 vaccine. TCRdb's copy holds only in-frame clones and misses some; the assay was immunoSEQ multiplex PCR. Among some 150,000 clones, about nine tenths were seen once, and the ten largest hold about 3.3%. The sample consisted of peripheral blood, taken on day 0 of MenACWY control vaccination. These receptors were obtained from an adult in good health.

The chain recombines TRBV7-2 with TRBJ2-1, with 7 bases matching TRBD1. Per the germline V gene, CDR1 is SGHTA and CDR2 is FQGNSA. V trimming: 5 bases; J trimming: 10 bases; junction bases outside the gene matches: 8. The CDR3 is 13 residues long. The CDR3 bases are TGTGCCAGCAGCCTGGGACAGCTAGTAGAGCAGTTCTTC. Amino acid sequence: CASSLGQLVEQFF.

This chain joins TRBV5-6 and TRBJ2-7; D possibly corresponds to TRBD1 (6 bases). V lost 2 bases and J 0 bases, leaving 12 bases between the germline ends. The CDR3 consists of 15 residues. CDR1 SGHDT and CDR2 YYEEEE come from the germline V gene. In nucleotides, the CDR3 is TGTGCCAGCAGCTTAGCAGGGGAACCCTCCTACGAGCAGTACTTC. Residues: CASSLAGEPSYEQYF.

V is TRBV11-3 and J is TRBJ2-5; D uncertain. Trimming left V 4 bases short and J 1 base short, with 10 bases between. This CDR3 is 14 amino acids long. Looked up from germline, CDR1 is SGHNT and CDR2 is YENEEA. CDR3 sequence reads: CASSSSLLQETQYF. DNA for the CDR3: TGTGCCAGCAGCTCAAGCCTACTCCAAGAGACCCAGTACTTC.

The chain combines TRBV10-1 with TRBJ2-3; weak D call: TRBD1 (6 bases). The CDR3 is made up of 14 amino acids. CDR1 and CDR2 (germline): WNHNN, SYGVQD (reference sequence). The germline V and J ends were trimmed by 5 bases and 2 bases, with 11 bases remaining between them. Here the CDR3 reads CASSPKGDTDTQYF. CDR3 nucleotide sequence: TGCGCCAGCAGTCCGAAGGGGGACACAGATACGCAGTATTTT.

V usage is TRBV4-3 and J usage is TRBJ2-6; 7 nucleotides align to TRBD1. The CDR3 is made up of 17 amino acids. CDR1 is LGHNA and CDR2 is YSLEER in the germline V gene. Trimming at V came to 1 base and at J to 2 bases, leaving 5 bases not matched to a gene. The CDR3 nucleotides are TGCGCCAGCAGCCAAGGGGGACAGTGGCCTGGGGCCAACGTCCTGACTTTC. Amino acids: CASSQGGQWPGANVLTF.

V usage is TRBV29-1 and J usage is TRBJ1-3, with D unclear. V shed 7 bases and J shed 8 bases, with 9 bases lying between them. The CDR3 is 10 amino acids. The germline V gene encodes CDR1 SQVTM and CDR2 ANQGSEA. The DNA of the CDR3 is TGCAGCGGCCTAACAGACACCATATATTTT. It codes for CSGLTDTIYF.

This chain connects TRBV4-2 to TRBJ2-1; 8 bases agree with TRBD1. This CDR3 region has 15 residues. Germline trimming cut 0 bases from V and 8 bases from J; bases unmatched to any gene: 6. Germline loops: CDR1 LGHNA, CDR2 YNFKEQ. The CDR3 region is CASSQEQGGIYEQFF. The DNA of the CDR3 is TGTGCCAGCAGCCAAGAACAGGGGGGTATCTATGAGCAGTTCTTC.

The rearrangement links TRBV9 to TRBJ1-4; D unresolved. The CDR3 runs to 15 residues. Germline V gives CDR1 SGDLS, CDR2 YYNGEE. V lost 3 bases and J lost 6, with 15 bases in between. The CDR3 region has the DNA TGTGCCAGCAGCGCGACCTCGGACGGATATGAAAAACTGTTTTTT. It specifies CASSATSDGYEKLFF.

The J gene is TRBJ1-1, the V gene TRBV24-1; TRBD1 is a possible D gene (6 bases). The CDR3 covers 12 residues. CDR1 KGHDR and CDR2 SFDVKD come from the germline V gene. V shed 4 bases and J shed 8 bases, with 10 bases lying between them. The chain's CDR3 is CATSDETGEAFF. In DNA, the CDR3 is TGTGCCACCAGTGACGAAACAGGGGAAGCTTTCTTT.

The CDR3 nucleotides read TGTGCCACCGAGGGACCAGCCAAAAACATTCAGTACTTC. It is translated as CATEGPAKNIQYF. The rearrangement uses TRBV6-5 and TRBJ2-4; perhaps D is TRBD1 or TRBD2 (5 bases each). The CDR3 covers 13 residues. From germline, CDR1 is MNHEY and CDR2 SVGAGI. Between the trimmed V and J ends, which lost 10 bases and 0 bases, there was a span of 10 bases.

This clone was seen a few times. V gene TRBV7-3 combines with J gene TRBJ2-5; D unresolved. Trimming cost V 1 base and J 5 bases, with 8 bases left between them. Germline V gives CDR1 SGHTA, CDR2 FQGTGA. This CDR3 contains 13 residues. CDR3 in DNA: TGTGCCAGCAGCTTAAGCGAGGTTGAGACCCAGTACTTC. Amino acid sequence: CASSLSEVETQYF.

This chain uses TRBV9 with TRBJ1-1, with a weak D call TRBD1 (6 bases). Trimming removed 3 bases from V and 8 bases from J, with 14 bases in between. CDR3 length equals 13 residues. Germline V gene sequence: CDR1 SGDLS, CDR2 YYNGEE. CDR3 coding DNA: TGTGCCAGCAGCGCACAGGGATTCGGCGAAGCTTTCTTT. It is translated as CASSAQGFGEAFF.

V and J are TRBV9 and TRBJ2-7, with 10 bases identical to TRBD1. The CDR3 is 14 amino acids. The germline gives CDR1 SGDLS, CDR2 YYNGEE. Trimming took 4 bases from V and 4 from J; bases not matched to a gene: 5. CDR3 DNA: TGTGCCAGCAGCTTCGGGACAGGGGAATACGAGCAGTACTTC. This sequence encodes CASSFGTGEYEQYF. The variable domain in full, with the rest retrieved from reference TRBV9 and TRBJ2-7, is DSGVTQTPKHLITATGQRVTLRCSPRSGDLSVYWYQQSLDQGLQFLIQYYNGEERAKGNILERFSAQQFPDLHSELNLSSLELGDSALYFCASSFGTGEYEQYFGPGTRLTVT.

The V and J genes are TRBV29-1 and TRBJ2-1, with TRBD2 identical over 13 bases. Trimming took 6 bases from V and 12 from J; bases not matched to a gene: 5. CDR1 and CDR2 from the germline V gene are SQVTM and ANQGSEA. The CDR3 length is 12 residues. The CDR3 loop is CSVGLAGVVQFF. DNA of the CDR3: TGCAGCGTCGGACTAGCGGGAGTGGTGCAGTTCTTC.

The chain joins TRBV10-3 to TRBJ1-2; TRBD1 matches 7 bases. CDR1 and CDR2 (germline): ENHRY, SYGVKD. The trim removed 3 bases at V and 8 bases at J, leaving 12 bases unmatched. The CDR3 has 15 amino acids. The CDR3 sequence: CAISDVFGTEKGYTF. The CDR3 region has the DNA TGTGCCATCAGTGATGTCTTTGGGACAGAGAAAGGCTACACCTTC.

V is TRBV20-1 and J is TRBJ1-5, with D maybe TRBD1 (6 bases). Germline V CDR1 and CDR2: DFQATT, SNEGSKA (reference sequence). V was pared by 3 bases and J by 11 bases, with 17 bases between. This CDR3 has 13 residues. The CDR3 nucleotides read TGCAGTGCTAGTGGGCAGGGGTATGAGACCCAGCATTTT. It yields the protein CSASGQGYETQHF.

CDR3 coding DNA: TGTGCCAGCAGCTTGGAACAGGGGGAGACTGAAGCTTTCTTT. Translating gives CASSLEQGETEAFF. V gene TRBV5-4 combines with J gene TRBJ1-1, with 8 bases fitting TRBD1. Germline V gene data show CDR1 as SGHNT and CDR2 as YYREEE (reference sequence). V lost 0 bases and J lost 5; bases outside the gene matches: 3. The CDR3 contains 14 residues.

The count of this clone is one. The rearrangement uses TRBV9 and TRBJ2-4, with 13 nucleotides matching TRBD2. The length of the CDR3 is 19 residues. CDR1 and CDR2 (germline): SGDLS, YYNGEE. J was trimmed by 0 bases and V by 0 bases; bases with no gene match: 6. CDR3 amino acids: CASSVEGLAGNLAKNIQYF. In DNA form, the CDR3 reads TGTGCCAGCAGCGTAGAGGGACTAGCGGGAAACCTAGCCAAAAACATTCAGTACTTC.

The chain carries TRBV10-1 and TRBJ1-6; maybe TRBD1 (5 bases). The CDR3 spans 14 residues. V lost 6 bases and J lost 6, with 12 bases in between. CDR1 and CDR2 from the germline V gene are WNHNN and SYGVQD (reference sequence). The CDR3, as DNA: TGCGCCAGCAGACGCGGGACCTTTAATTCACCCCTCCACTTT. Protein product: CASRRGTFNSPLHF.

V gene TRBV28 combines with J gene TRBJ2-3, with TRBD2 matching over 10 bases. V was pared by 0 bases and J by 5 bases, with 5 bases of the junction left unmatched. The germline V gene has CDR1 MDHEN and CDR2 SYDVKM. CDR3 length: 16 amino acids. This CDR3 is CASSLWASGSRDTQYF. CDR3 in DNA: TGTGCCAGCAGTTTATGGGCTAGCGGGAGCCGAGATACGCAGTATTTT. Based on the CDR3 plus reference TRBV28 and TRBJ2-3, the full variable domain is DVKVTQSSRYLVKRTGEKVFLECVQDMDHENMFWYRQDPGLGLRLIYFSYDVKMKEKGDIPEGYSVSREKKERFSLILESASTNQTSMYLCASSLWASGSRDTQYFGPGTRLTVL.

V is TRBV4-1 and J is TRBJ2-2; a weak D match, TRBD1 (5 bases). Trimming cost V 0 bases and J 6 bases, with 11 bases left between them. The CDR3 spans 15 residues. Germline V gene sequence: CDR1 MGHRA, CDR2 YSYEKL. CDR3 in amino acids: CASSQEGRKSGELFF. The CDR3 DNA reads TGCGCCAGCAGCCAAGAGGGGCGCAAGTCCGGGGAGCTGTTTTTT.

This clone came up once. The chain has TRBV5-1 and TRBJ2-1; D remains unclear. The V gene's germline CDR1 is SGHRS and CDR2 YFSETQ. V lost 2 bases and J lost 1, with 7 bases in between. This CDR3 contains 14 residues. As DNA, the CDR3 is TGCGCCAGCAGCTTAGGTCTGTCCTACAATGAGCAGTTCTTC. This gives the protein CASSLGLSYNEQFF. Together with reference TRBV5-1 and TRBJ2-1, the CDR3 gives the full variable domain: KAGVTQTPRYLIKTRGQQVTLSCSPISGHRSVSWYQQTPGQGLQFLFEYFSETQRNKGNFPGRFSGRQFSNSRSEMNVSTLELGDSALYLCASSLGLSYNEQFFGPGTRLTVL.

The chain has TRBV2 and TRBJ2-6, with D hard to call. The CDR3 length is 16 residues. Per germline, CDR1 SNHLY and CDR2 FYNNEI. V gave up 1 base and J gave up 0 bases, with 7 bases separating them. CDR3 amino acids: CASSEGRNSGANVLTF. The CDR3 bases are TGTGCCAGCAGTGAAGGACGGAACTCTGGGGCCAACGTCCTGACTTTC.

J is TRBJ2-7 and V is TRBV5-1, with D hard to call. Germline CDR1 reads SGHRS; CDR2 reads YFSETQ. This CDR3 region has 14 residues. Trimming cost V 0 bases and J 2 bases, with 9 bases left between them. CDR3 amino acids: CASSLDGVPYEQYF. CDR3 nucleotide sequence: TGCGCCAGCAGCTTGGATGGGGTACCCTACGAGCAGTACTTC.

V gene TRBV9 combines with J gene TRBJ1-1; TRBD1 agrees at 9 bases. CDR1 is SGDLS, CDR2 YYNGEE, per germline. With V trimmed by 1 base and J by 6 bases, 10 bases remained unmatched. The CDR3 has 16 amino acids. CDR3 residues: CASSVIGTGNMAEAFF. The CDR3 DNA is TGTGCCAGCAGCGTAATCGGGACAGGGAATATGGCTGAAGCTTTCTTT.